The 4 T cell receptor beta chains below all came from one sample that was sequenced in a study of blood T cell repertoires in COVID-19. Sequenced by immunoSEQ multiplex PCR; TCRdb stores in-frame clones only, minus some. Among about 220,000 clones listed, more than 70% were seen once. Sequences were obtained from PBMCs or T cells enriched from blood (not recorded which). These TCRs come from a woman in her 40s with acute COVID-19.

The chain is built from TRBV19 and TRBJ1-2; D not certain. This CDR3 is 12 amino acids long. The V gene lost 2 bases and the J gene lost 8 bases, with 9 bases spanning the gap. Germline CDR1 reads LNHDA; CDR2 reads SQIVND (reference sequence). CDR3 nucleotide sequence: TGTGCCAGTAGTATATATGGGCTCGGCTACACCTTC. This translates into CASSIYGLGYTF.

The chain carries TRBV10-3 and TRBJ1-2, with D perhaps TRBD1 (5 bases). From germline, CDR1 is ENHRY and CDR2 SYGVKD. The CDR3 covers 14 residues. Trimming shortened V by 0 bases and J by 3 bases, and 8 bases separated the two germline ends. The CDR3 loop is CAISESWGDYGYTF. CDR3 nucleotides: TGTGCCATCAGTGAGTCGTGGGGGGACTATGGCTACACCTTC.

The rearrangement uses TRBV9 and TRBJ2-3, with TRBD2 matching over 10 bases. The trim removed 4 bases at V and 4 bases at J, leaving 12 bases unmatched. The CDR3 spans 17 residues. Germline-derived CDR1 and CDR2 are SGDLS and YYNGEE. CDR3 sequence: CASSQRQGTSGADTQYF. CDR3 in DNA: TGTGCCAGCAGCCAACGACAGGGCACTAGCGGGGCAGATACGCAGTATTTT.

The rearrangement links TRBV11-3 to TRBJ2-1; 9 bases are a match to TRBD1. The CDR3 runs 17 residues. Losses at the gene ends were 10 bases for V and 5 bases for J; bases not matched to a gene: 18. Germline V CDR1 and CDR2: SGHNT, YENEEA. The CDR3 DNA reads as TGTGCCACTGCACCTCGGACAGGGGCCCCCAATGACAATGAGCAGTTCTTC. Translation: CATAPRTGAPNDNEQFF.